What follows are 24 T cell receptor beta chains derived from one specimen sequenced in a study of cytomegalovirus exposure and HLA in healthy donors. The PCR contained 60 Vbeta and 13 Jbeta primers. Method: immunoSEQ multiplex PCR; TCRdb's copy keeps in-frame clones and lacks some. The sample holds around 110,000 clones, around a tenth seen once. Sequencing was done on a sample of PBMCs. These receptors were obtained from a young man in good health and CMV-seronegative.

The sample holds a few counts of this clone. The chain couples TRBV9 to TRBJ2-2; 8 nucleotides line up with TRBD1. After removal of 3 bases from V and 1 base from J, the junction contained 5 bases not matched to a gene. The CDR3 covers 16 residues. Germline V gives CDR1 SGDLS, CDR2 YYNGEE. The CDR3 region is CASSAGQGGNTGELFF. The CDR3 nucleotides read TGTGCCAGCAGCGCCGGACAGGGAGGGAACACCGGGGAGCTGTTTTTT.

This clone occurred once. The V gene is TRBV5-6, the J gene TRBJ2-1; 11 bases are shared with TRBD2. The CDR3 covers 15 residues. J gave up 3 bases and V 5 bases, and 4 bases lay outside the gene matches. The V gene's germline CDR1 is SGHDT and CDR2 YYEEEE. CDR3 in DNA: TGTGCCAGCAGTGTGACTAGCGGGAACTACAATGAGCAGTTCTTC. Its translation is CASSVTSGNYNEQFF.

V gene TRBV2 combines with J gene TRBJ1-4, with D tentatively TRBD1 (6 bases). The germline V and J ends were trimmed by 8 bases and 5 bases, with 18 bases remaining between them. Germline CDR1 SNHLY, CDR2 FYNNEI. CDR3 size: 15 residues. CDR3 DNA: TGTGCCAGCTCCCTAGGGGGAGGGAAGAATGAAAAACTGTTTTTT. Encoded protein: CASSLGGGKNEKLFF. Together with reference TRBV2 and TRBJ1-4, the CDR3 gives the full variable domain: EPEVTQTPSHQVTQMGQEVILRCVPISNHLYFYWYRQILGQKVEFLVSFYNNEISEKSEIFDDQFSVERPDGSNFTLKIRSTKLEDSAMYFCASSLGGGKNEKLFFGSGTQLSVL.

This clone was found a few times. The same CDR3 is also encoded by other DNA sequences in this sample. The genes are TRBV18 and TRBJ1-6; tentative D call: TRBD1 (5 bases). This CDR3 contains 13 residues. V shed 3 bases and J shed 7 bases, with 7 bases lying between them. The V gene's germline CDR1 is KGHSH and CDR2 LQKENI. The CDR3 loop reads CASSPDRNSPLHF. The CDR3 nucleotides are TGTGCCAGCTCACCCGACAGAAATTCACCCCTCCACTTT.

This clone has a handful of counts. The V call is TRBV14, the J call TRBJ1-1, with D uncertain. Trimming removed 6 bases at V and 5 bases at J, with 16 bases between. The CDR3 runs 14 residues. The V gene's germline CDR1 is SGHDN and CDR2 FVKESK. The CDR3 DNA sequence: TGTGCCAGCAGGCCGACTGGTCTTGGGACTGAAGCTTTCTTT. Encoded protein: CASRPTGLGTEAFF.

The chain links TRBV6-1 to TRBJ1-5; 8 bases align to TRBD1. Germline CDR1 reads MNHNS; CDR2 reads SASEGT. The CDR3 extends over 15 amino acids. Losses at the gene ends were 10 bases for V and 0 bases for J; bases not matched to a gene: 8. The CDR3 spells CATLGQVYSNQPQHF. The DNA for the CDR3 is TGTGCCACCCTGGGACAGGTGTATAGCAATCAGCCCCAGCATTTT.

V usage is TRBV9 and J usage is TRBJ1-5, with D maybe TRBD1 (5 bases). From germline, CDR1 is SGDLS and CDR2 YYNGEE. Trimming cost V 0 bases and J 5 bases, with 12 bases left between them. This CDR3 spans 15 amino acids. In DNA form, the CDR3 reads TGTGCCAGCAGCGTAGCGGGTGACAGCTATCAGCCCCAGCATTTT. Translated, it gives CASSVAGDSYQPQHF.

This clone has just a few counts. The sample holds other DNA sequences that translate to the same CDR3. V is TRBV11-2 and J is TRBJ1-1; D remains unclear. Trimming shortened V by 2 bases and J by 3 bases, and 7 bases separated the two germline ends. The germline V gene encodes CDR1 SGHAT and CDR2 FQNNGV. The CDR3 has 13 residues. In DNA form, the CDR3 reads TGTGCCAGCAGCTTATCGGGATACACTGAAGCTTTCTTT. This codes for CASSLSGYTEAFF.

This clone was observed a handful of times. The rearrangement uses TRBV5-5 and TRBJ2-3; D uncertain. The CDR3 has 14 residues. Germline V gene data show CDR1 as SGHKS and CDR2 as YYEKEE (reference sequence). V lost 4 bases to trimming and J lost 2 bases, with 11 bases between them. The CDR3 loop reads CASSPDTHTDTQYF. The CDR3 coding sequence is TGTGCCAGCAGCCCCGACACCCACACAGATACGCAGTATTTT. The full variable domain, completed using reference TRBV5-5 and TRBJ2-3, is DAGVTQSPTHLIKTRGQQVTLRCSPISGHKSVSWYQQVLGQGPQFIFQYYEKEERGRGNFPDRFSARQFPNYSSELNVNALLLGDSALYLCASSPDTHTDTQYFGPGTRLTVL.

The chain carries TRBV7-9 and TRBJ2-1; 14 bases are shared with TRBD2. The V gene end was trimmed by 6 bases and the J gene end by 7 bases; junction bases not matched to a gene: 5. The germline CDR1 and CDR2 sequences are SEHNR and FQNEAQ (reference sequence). The CDR3 is made up of 15 amino acids. The CDR3 sequence: CASSPGLAGVNEQFF. The CDR3 nucleotides are TGTGCCAGCAGTCCGGGACTAGCGGGAGTTAATGAGCAGTTCTTC.

In this sample, this clone turned up a few times. V usage is TRBV19 and J usage is TRBJ2-7; a possible D gene is TRBD2 (7 bases). The CDR3 length is 14 residues. Germline values: CDR1 LNHDA, CDR2 SQIVND (reference sequence). V lost 1 base to trimming and J lost 2 bases, with 9 bases between them. The CDR3 protein is CASSIGGGPYEQYF. The CDR3 nucleotides are TGTGCCAGTAGTATAGGGGGGGGCCCCTACGAGCAGTACTTC.

This clone was counted between two and nine times. V and J are TRBV12-5 and TRBJ1-1; D unclear. Trimming stripped 4 bases from V and 4 bases from J, with 13 bases between. The CDR3 contains 14 residues. Germline V gene data show CDR1 as LGHNT and CDR2 as FRNRAP. This chain's CDR3 is CASGSTQTGTEAFF. DNA of the CDR3: TGTGCTAGTGGTTCCACCCAGACGGGCACTGAAGCTTTCTTT. Full variable domain (remainder filled in from reference TRBV12-5 and TRBJ1-1): DARVTQTPRHKVTEMGQEVTMRCQPILGHNTVFWYRQTMMQGLELLAYFRNRAPLDDSGMPKDRFSAEMPDATLATLKIQPSEPRDSAVYFCASGSTQTGTEAFFGQGTRLTVV.

The gene calls are TRBV9 and TRBJ2-2, with 7 bases aligning to TRBD1. The CDR3 spans 13 residues. The J segment lost 6 bases and the V segment lost 4 bases, leaving 3 bases of the junction unmatched. Germline loops: CDR1 SGDLS, CDR2 YYNGEE. CDR3 nucleotides: TGTGCCAGCAGCTCAACAGGGGCCGGGGAGCTGTTTTTT. Its protein product is CASSSTGAGELFF.

The chain employs TRBV5-1 and TRBJ1-1, with 10 bases aligning to TRBD1. The ends lost 3 bases at V and 11 bases at J; junction bases unmatched: 13. Germline V gene lookup returns CDR1 SGHRS and CDR2 YFSETQ. CDR3 length: 15 amino acids. The CDR3 sequence is CASSSVPGQGMMAFF. CDR3 nucleotide sequence: TGCGCCAGCAGCTCCGTCCCGGGACAGGGGATGATGGCTTTCTTT.

This clone has more than one count but fewer than ten. The rearrangement joins TRBV11-3 to TRBJ2-5, with a weak D call TRBD2 (6 bases). Germline V gene sequence: CDR1 SGHNT, CDR2 YENEEA. CDR3 length equals 15 residues. Trimming stripped 0 bases from V and 5 bases from J, with 13 bases between. This CDR3 is CASSLDGGSEETQYF. The CDR3 region has the DNA TGTGCCAGCAGCTTAGACGGAGGGTCGGAGGAGACCCAGTACTTC. Filled out from reference TRBV11-3 and TRBJ2-5, the complete variable domain reads EAGVVQSPRYKIIEKKQPVAFWCNPISGHNTLYWYLQNLGQGPELLIRYENEEAVDDSQLPKDRFSAERLKGVDSTLKIQPAELGDSAVYLCASSLDGGSEETQYFGPGTRLLVL.

This clone was recorded a few times. The chain has TRBV7-2 and TRBJ2-1; D is undetermined. The CDR3 is made up of 15 amino acids. V lost 4 bases and J lost 2, with 12 bases in between. The germline CDR1 and CDR2 sequences are SGHTA and FQGNSA. The CDR3 is CASSSSGATYNEQFF. The CDR3 DNA reads TGTGCCAGCAGCTCATCGGGTGCTACCTACAATGAGCAGTTCTTC.

Sample share makes this clone medium-sized. The chain joins TRBV5-4 to TRBJ1-1, with D uncertain. The germline CDR1 and CDR2 sequences are SGHNT and YYREEE (reference sequence). V was trimmed by 9 bases and J by 1 base, leaving 4 bases between them. This CDR3 has 10 residues. Here the CDR3 reads CATKNTEAFF. DNA of the CDR3: TGTGCCACTAAGAACACTGAAGCTTTCTTT.

This clone was counted a few times. The chain uses TRBV7-9 and TRBJ2-5; D is perhaps TRBD2 (6 bases). The CDR3 loop spans 12 amino acids. V lost 5 bases and J 2 bases, leaving 6 bases between the germline ends. Germline V gene sequence: CDR1 SEHNR, CDR2 FQNEAQ (reference sequence). The CDR3 DNA sequence: TGTGCCAGCAGCGCGGGGCAAGAGACCCAGTACTTC. Its protein is CASSAGQETQYF. The full variable domain, its missing parts supplied by reference TRBV7-9 and TRBJ2-5, is DTGVSQNPRHKITKRGQNVTFRCDPISEHNRLYWYRQTLGQGPEFLTYFQNEAQLEKSRLLSDRFSAERPKGSFSTLEIQRTEQGDSAMYLCASSAGQETQYFGPGTRLLVL.

This clone turned up a few times. V and J are TRBV5-1 and TRBJ2-3; 8 bases line up with TRBD1. CDR3 size: 17 residues. V lost 2 bases, J lost 6 bases, and 14 bases stayed unmatched. Germline CDR1 is SGHRS and CDR2 is YFSETQ. Here the CDR3 DNA reads TGCGCCAGCAGCTTCCCCTCCTCGACAGGGGACCGGGATACGCAGTATTTT. Its protein is CASSFPSSTGDRDTQYF.

The chain links TRBV6-5 to TRBJ2-6, with TRBD1 matching over 7 bases. This CDR3 region has 14 residues. The germline CDR1 and CDR2 sequences are MNHEY and SVGAGI. Trimming removed 7 bases from V and 4 bases from J; junction bases left unmatched: 4. The CDR3 DNA is TGTGCCAGCAAAACAGGGGAGGGGGCCAACGTCCTGACTTTC. It is translated as CASKTGEGANVLTF.

The sample holds one count of this clone. The chain combines TRBV7-2 with TRBJ2-1, with D perhaps matching TRBD1 (7 bases). The germline V and J ends were trimmed by 0 bases and 9 bases, with 15 bases remaining between them. Germline assignment: CDR1 SGHTA and CDR2 FQGNSA. The CDR3 sequence is 15 residues long. This chain's CDR3 is CASSLASYRGGEQFF. CDR3 bases: TGTGCCAGCAGCTTAGCGTCGTACAGGGGAGGTGAGCAGTTCTTC. The full variable domain, completed using reference TRBV7-2 and TRBJ2-1, is GAGVSQSPSNKVTEKGKDVELRCDPISGHTALYWYRQSLGQGLEFLIYFQGNSAPDKSGLPSDRFSAERTGGSVSTLTIQRTQQEDSAVYLCASSLASYRGGEQFFGPGTRLTVL.

This clone showed up just a few times. Other DNA sequences in the same sample also yield this CDR3. The CDR3 reads CASSFRGRTDEQFF. The CDR3, as DNA: TGTGCCAGCAGCTTTCGCGGGAGGACTGATGAGCAGTTCTTC. The chain recombines TRBV7-8 with TRBJ2-1; 8 bases align to TRBD2. Germline trimming cut 3 bases from V and 8 bases from J; bases unmatched to any gene: 6. This CDR3 spans 14 amino acids. CDR1 and CDR2 (germline): SGHVS, FQNEAQ.

The chain couples TRBV2 to TRBJ2-1; 9 positions agree with TRBD2. This CDR3 is built from 15 residues. Losses at the gene ends were 6 bases for V and 6 bases for J; bases not matched to a gene: 9. The germline V gene encodes CDR1 SNHLY and CDR2 FYNNEI. The CDR3, as DNA: TGTGCCAGCAGGGGAGGGGGGACTAGCCTCAATGAGCAGTTCTTC. Amino acid sequence: CASRGGGTSLNEQFF.

This clone was recorded a few times. J is TRBJ1-4 and V is TRBV7-8; D is ambiguous. Per the germline V gene, CDR1 is SGHVS and CDR2 is FQNEAQ. This CDR3 contains 20 residues. Trimming took off 7 bases at V and 8 bases at J, with 35 bases between the two ends. The CDR3: CASTSLEILSDSNRGEKLFF. DNA of the CDR3: TGTGCCAGCACCTCTTTGGAAATTCTCTCGGACTCAAACCGGGGAGAAAAACTGTTTTTT.